These T cell receptor beta chains were read from a single sample in a study of shared clonotypes between healthy human individuals. Clones were read by immunoSEQ multiplex PCR, and TCRdb kept only the in-frame ones, dropping some. The sample has 1.6 million or so clones, around 98.5% seen once. The sequenced sample was naive CD4+ T cells sorted from blood. These receptor sequences come from a man aged 25 to 40 in good health. The CDR3 runs from the conserved cysteine through the conserved F or W. The D gene is left open where the match is weak. Size tells how often a clone was seen (once, few, many) or the class of an expanded clone, and some rows leave it out.

abundance: .; v_gene: TRBV7-9; d_gene: .; j_gene: TRBJ1-1; CDR3aa: CASSLDWGWSAVNTEAFF; CDR3nt: TGTGCCAGCAGCTTGGACTGGGGCTGGAGTGCCGTGAACACTGAAGCTTTCTTT
abundance: .; v_gene: TRBV6-5; d_gene: .; j_gene: TRBJ1-1; CDR3aa: CASSSPRYGITEAFF; CDR3nt: TGTGCCAGCAGTTCCCCAAGGTACGGTATCACTGAAGCTTTCTTT
abundance: .; v_gene: TRBV6-5; d_gene: TRBD1; j_gene: TRBJ1-2; CDR3aa: CASSYSRGHSGYTF; CDR3nt: TGTGCCAGCAGTTACTCCAGGGGGCACTCTGGCTACACCTTC
abundance: .; v_gene: TRBV9; d_gene: TRBD1; j_gene: TRBJ1-2; CDR3aa: CASSTWDRGNYGYTF; CDR3nt: TGTGCCAGCAGCACATGGGACAGGGGGAACTATGGCTACACCTTC
abundance: .; v_gene: TRBV7-2; d_gene: .; j_gene: TRBJ1-1; CDR3aa: CASSLAPTRLNTEAFF; CDR3nt: TGTGCCAGCAGCTTAGCGCCCACCCGGTTGAACACTGAAGCTTTCTTT
abundance: .; v_gene: TRBV7-2; d_gene: .; j_gene: TRBJ1-5; CDR3aa: CASTPGAGSFQPQHF; CDR3nt: TGTGCCAGCACCCCCGGGGCAGGGTCTTTTCAGCCCCAGCATTTT
abundance: .; v_gene: TRBV18; d_gene: .; j_gene: TRBJ2-3; CDR3aa: CASSPPYGGTDTQYF; CDR3nt: TGTGCCAGCTCACCACCGTATGGCGGCACAGATACGCAGTATTTT
abundance: .; v_gene: TRBV6-6; d_gene: TRBD1; j_gene: TRBJ2-1; CDR3aa: CASSYPGGDRANEQFF; CDR3nt: TGTGCCAGCAGCTACCCGGGTGGGGACAGGGCCAATGAGCAGTTCTTC
abundance: .; v_gene: TRBV7-2; d_gene: .; j_gene: TRBJ2-7; CDR3aa: CASSSRESYEQYF; CDR3nt: TGTGCCAGCAGCTCCCGGGAGTCCTACGAGCAGTACTTC
abundance: .; v_gene: TRBV19; d_gene: TRBD2; j_gene: TRBJ2-1; CDR3aa: CASGEAGDWGNEQFF; CDR3nt: TGTGCCAGTGGGGAAGCGGGAGATTGGGGCAATGAGCAGTTCTTC
abundance: .; v_gene: TRBV5-4; d_gene: .; j_gene: TRBJ2-5; CDR3aa: CASSWGRAQAETQYF; CDR3nt: TGTGCCAGCAGTTGGGGGCGAGCTCAGGCGGAGACCCAGTACTTC
abundance: .; v_gene: TRBV28; d_gene: .; j_gene: TRBJ1-5; CDR3aa: CASSALYQPQHF; CDR3nt: TGTGCCAGCAGTGCCCTTTATCAGCCCCAGCATTTT
abundance: .; v_gene: TRBV28; d_gene: .; j_gene: TRBJ1-5; CDR3aa: CASSPPFGGSNQPQHF; CDR3nt: TGTGCCAGCAGCCCCCCTTTTGGGGGAAGCAATCAGCCCCAGCATTTT
abundance: .; v_gene: TRBV6-6; d_gene: TRBD1; j_gene: TRBJ1-5; CDR3aa: CASSYRDRGQPQHF; CDR3nt: TGTGCCAGCAGTTACAGGGACAGGGGACAGCCCCAGCATTTT
abundance: .; v_gene: TRBV5-6; d_gene: .; j_gene: TRBJ1-5; CDR3aa: CASSLSGNQPQHF; CDR3nt: TGTGCCAGCAGCTTGTCGGGGAATCAGCCCCAGCATTTT
abundance: .; v_gene: TRBV6-5; d_gene: .; j_gene: TRBJ2-5; CDR3aa: CASRPQGQGETQYF; CDR3nt: TGTGCCAGCAGACCACAGGGTCAGGGAGAGACCCAGTACTTC
abundance: few; v_gene: TRBV4-2; d_gene: .; j_gene: TRBJ1-3; CDR3aa: CASSQRGNTIYF; CDR3nt: TGTGCCAGCAGCCAGCGGGGAAACACCATATATTTT
abundance: .; v_gene: TRBV7-3; d_gene: .; j_gene: TRBJ2-1; CDR3aa: CASSLKSSSNEQFF; CDR3nt: TGTGCCAGCAGCTTAAAATCCTCCTCAAATGAGCAGTTCTTC
abundance: .; v_gene: TRBV30; d_gene: TRBD2; j_gene: TRBJ2-3; CDR3aa: CAWSRALSGRRGDTQYF; CDR3nt: TGTGCCTGGAGTCGCGCCCTTAGCGGGAGGCGCGGAGATACGCAGTATTTT
abundance: .; v_gene: TRBV6-6; d_gene: .; j_gene: TRBJ2-7; CDR3aa: CASRLMGGGSYEQYF; CDR3nt: TGTGCCAGCAGGTTGATGGGAGGAGGGTCCTACGAGCAGTACTTC
abundance: .; v_gene: TRBV10-1; d_gene: TRBD2; j_gene: TRBJ2-1; CDR3aa: CASSEMGGTNNDQFF; CDR3nt: TGCGCCAGCAGTGAGATGGGCGGGACTAACAATGACCAGTTCTTC
abundance: .; v_gene: TRBV4-3; d_gene: TRBD2; j_gene: TRBJ2-1; CDR3aa: CASSRVAGKGYNEQFF; CDR3nt: TGCGCCAGCAGCCGAGTAGCGGGAAAGGGTTACAATGAGCAGTTCTTC
abundance: .; v_gene: TRBV2; d_gene: .; j_gene: TRBJ1-1; CDR3aa: CASLQGGMPNTEAFF; CDR3nt: TGTGCCAGCCTACAGGGAGGAATGCCGAACACTGAAGCTTTCTTT
abundance: .; v_gene: TRBV6-1; d_gene: .; j_gene: TRBJ2-7; CDR3aa: CASSFRQGGIYEQYF; CDR3nt: TGTGCCAGCAGTTTCCGACAGGGAGGGATCTACGAGCAGTACTTC